Shown below are 13 T cell receptor beta chains from a single sample sequenced in a study of OX40 agonist ivuxolimab in advanced cancers. Assay: immunoSEQ multiplex PCR; the TCRdb copy retains only in-frame clones and omits some. The table has over 25,000 clones, roughly 86% seen once. The material was CD4+ or CD8+ T cells sorted from blood, obtained in a trial of the OX40 agonist ivuxolimab. The receptors come from an adult with an advanced solid tumor such as melanoma, head and neck, liver or kidney cancer.

This rearrangement joins TRBV13 to TRBJ2-3; 10 nucleotides line up with TRBD2. The CDR3 has 17 residues. CDR1 and CDR2 from the germline V gene are PRHDT and FYEKMQ (reference sequence). V lost 2 bases to trimming and J lost 4 bases; unmatched junction nucleotides: 9. DNA of the CDR3: TGTGCCAGCAGCTTAAGTGGTAGCGGGGGGTTCTCAGATACGCAGTATTTT. The encoded protein is CASSLSGSGGFSDTQYF.

This chain uses TRBV7-6 with TRBJ2-3; 12 nucleotides line up with TRBD2. With 1 base clipped from V and 4 bases from J, the junction kept 9 bases outside the gene matches. Germline assignment: CDR1 SGHVS and CDR2 FNYEAQ. The CDR3 covers 18 residues. In DNA form, the CDR3 reads TGTGCCAGCAGCTTAGGGCCCCTAGCGGGGGGGCCTTCAGATACGCAGTATTTT. Protein product: CASSLGPLAGGPSDTQYF.

The chain recombines TRBV6-1 with TRBJ2-5; 9 bases are a match to TRBD2. Judging by the DNA end, TRBJ2-7 fits better; the J call may be wrong. CDR1 MNHNS and CDR2 SASEGT come from the germline V gene. This CDR3 is built from 14 residues. The CDR3 DNA is TGTGCCAGCAGTGAGGGACTAGCTCTCTACGAGCAGTACTTC. It codes for CASSEGLALYEQYF.

This chain uses TRBV4-3 with TRBJ2-7; D is unclear. Trimming shortened V by 6 bases and J by 1 base, and 19 bases separated the two germline ends. The CDR3 has 16 residues. Germline V lookup: CDR1 LGHNA, CDR2 YSLEER. For the CDR3, the DNA is TGCGCCAGCAGGTTCTCCTGGACCGGAGAATCCTACGAGCAGTACTTC. This gives the protein CASRFSWTGESYEQYF.

The DNA for the CDR3 is TGTGCCAGCAGTTTGGATTTGTATGCTTTCTTT. It specifies CASSLDLYAFF. The gene calls are TRBV28 and TRBJ1-1; no clear D gene. The germline gives CDR1 MDHEN, CDR2 SYDVKM. The CDR3 covers 11 residues. Trimming took 3 bases from V and 11 from J, leaving 10 bases between them.

The chain carries TRBV5-1 and TRBJ1-1; D not resolved. The CDR3 sequence is 12 residues long. V lost 4 bases and J lost 2, with 6 bases in between. Germline V gives CDR1 SGHRS, CDR2 YFSETQ. The CDR3 reads CASSLDNTEAFF. The CDR3 nucleotides read TGCGCCAGCAGCCTGGACAACACTGAAGCTTTCTTT. The full variable domain, rest sourced from reference TRBV5-1 and TRBJ1-1, is KAGVTQTPRYLIKTRGQQVTLSCSPISGHRSVSWYQQTPGQGLQFLFEYFSETQRNKGNFPGRFSGRQFSNSRSEMNVSTLELGDSALYLCASSLDNTEAFFGQGTRLTVV.

The chain is built from TRBV6-5 and TRBJ1-1; maybe TRBD1 (5 bases). This CDR3 has 12 residues. V dropped 5 bases and J dropped 11 bases, with 15 bases sitting between them. Per germline, CDR1 MNHEY and CDR2 SVGAGI. CDR3 DNA: TGTGCCAGCAGTCCCGGGGCACACGGGGCTTTCTTT. It specifies CASSPGAHGAFF.

This chain connects TRBV7-6 to TRBJ2-1, with D perhaps TRBD1 (5 bases). The CDR3 consists of 14 residues. V was shortened by 2 bases and J by 8 bases, with 13 bases between the two germline ends. Per the germline V gene, CDR1 is SGHVS and CDR2 is FNYEAQ. The CDR3 nucleotides are TGTGCCAGCAGCTTATCGCAGGGTATCGATGAGCAGTTCTTC. This codes for CASSLSQGIDEQFF. Full variable domain (missing parts from reference TRBV7-6 and TRBJ2-1): GAGVSQSPRYKVTKRGQDVALRCDPISGHVSLYWYRQALGQGPEFLTYFNYEAQQDKSGLPNDRFSAERPEGSISTLTIQRTEQRDSAMYRCASSLSQGIDEQFFGPGTRLTVL.

The V gene is TRBV28, the J gene TRBJ2-5; no clear D gene. The CDR3 spans 15 residues. Germline V gives CDR1 MDHEN, CDR2 SYDVKM. Trimming removed 8 bases from V and 5 bases from J, with 21 bases in between. CDR3 nucleotide sequence: TGTGCCAGCTTACGGGTTCAGAGAGATTCGGAGACCCAGTACTTC. It translates to CASLRVQRDSETQYF.

This sequence joins TRBV28 and TRBJ2-7; 9 bases agree with TRBD1. Germline V lookup: CDR1 MDHEN, CDR2 SYDVKM. The CDR3 is 14 amino acids. Trimming at V came to 7 bases and at J to 2 bases, leaving 6 bases not matched to a gene. DNA of the CDR3: TGTGCCAGCACCTGGACAGGGGAGACCTACGAGCAGTACTTC. It is translated as CASTWTGETYEQYF.

This chain uses TRBV19 with TRBJ2-7, with 8 bases that match TRBD2. V shed 7 bases, J shed 4 bases, and the junction held 15 bases outside the gene matches. Germline lookup yields CDR1 LNHDA and CDR2 SQIVND (reference sequence). This CDR3 region has 16 residues. Here the CDR3 DNA reads TGTGCCAGTACCCCACCCGGAGTAGCGGGGACGTACGAGCAGTACTTC. Its translation is CASTPPGVAGTYEQYF.

This chain joins TRBV10-1 and TRBJ1-1; D gene ambiguous. Trimming pared 0 bases from V and 0 bases from J, leaving 8 bases between. Germline V gene sequence: CDR1 WNHNN, CDR2 SYGVQD (reference sequence). The CDR3 length is 15 residues. CDR3 coding DNA: TGCGCCAGCAGTGAGTCGGGGTACCTGAACACTGAAGCTTTCTTT. It yields the protein CASSESGYLNTEAFF.

This clone was recorded a few times. V is TRBV10-1 and J is TRBJ2-7; D not resolved. The CDR3 is made up of 11 amino acids. CDR1 is WNHNN, CDR2 SYGVQD, per germline (reference sequence). The germline V and J ends were trimmed by 10 bases and 6 bases, with 13 bases remaining between them. The CDR3 nucleotides are TGCGCCACCTTTCTTCCTACCGAGCAGTACTTC. Residues: CATFLPTEQYF.